Below are 20 T cell receptor beta chains sequenced from a single sample in a study of shared clonotypes between healthy human individuals. Libraries were prepared by immunoSEQ multiplex PCR; TCRdb keeps only in-frame clonotypes and omits some of them. The profile shows nearly 1,000,000 clones, 76% of them singletons. Sequencing was carried out using memory CD4+ T cells sorted from blood. Subset denoted: CD45RA-negative fraction. The origin of the receptors is a man younger than 35 in good health.

This rearrangement joins TRBV18 to TRBJ2-5; D possibly uses TRBD1 or TRBD2 (6 bases each). V dropped 1 base and J dropped 5 bases, with 8 bases sitting between them. In germline, CDR1 is KGHSH, CDR2 LQKENI. CDR3 length equals 13 residues. DNA of the CDR3: TGTGCCAGCTCACCACGGGGGGCGGAGACCCAGTACTTC. Translated, it gives CASSPRGAETQYF.

This clone has just a few counts. Other nucleotide sequences from this sample produce the same CDR3. CDR3 in DNA: TGCAGCGTTGGTGGAGGGAGCGATCAGCCCCAGCATTTT. Amino acids: CSVGGGSDQPQHF. The V call is TRBV29-1, the J call TRBJ1-5; no clear D gene. V was clipped by 4 bases and J by 5 bases, with 12 bases between them. In germline, CDR1 is SQVTM, CDR2 ANQGSEA. The CDR3 has 13 amino acids.

The table lists this clone with a few counts. The V call is TRBV7-2, the J call TRBJ2-1; D is possibly TRBD2 (7 bases). Germline assignment: CDR1 SGHTA and CDR2 FQGNSA. CDR3 size: 18 residues. Trimming cost V 1 base and J 10 bases, with 26 bases left between them. The CDR3 DNA reads TGTGCCAGCAGCTTAGATGGGGGGCCCGGCGGGAGTTCTTACGAGCAGTTCTTC. It specifies CASSLDGGPGGSSYEQFF.

This chain uses TRBV18 with TRBJ2-2; D is unresolved. This CDR3 has 13 residues. The V gene lost 6 bases and the J gene lost 3 bases, with 8 bases spanning the gap. Looked up from germline, CDR1 is KGHSH and CDR2 is LQKENI. The CDR3 spells CASSFTDTGELFF. Written as DNA, the CDR3 is TGTGCCAGCTCGTTTACAGACACCGGGGAGCTGTTTTTT.

The chain is built from TRBV27 and TRBJ2-3; tentatively, D is TRBD2 (6 bases). The CDR3 runs to 19 residues. Trimming stripped 5 bases from V and 2 bases from J, with 26 bases between. Germline V CDR1 and CDR2: MNHEY, SMNVEV (reference sequence). The CDR3 loop is CASSPITGKAGRFTDTQYF. The CDR3 DNA sequence: TGTGCCAGCAGTCCGATCACCGGGAAAGCGGGCCGTTTCACAGATACGCAGTATTTT.

The DNA of the CDR3 is TGTGCCAGCTCACCAGGCGGAACAGGGTCCTACAATGAGCAGTTCTTC. Amino acids: CASSPGGTGSYNEQFF. J is TRBJ2-1 and V is TRBV18; tentative D call: TRBD1 (6 bases). This CDR3 comprises 16 residues. V was cut by 2 bases and J by 1 base, with 12 bases left in between. Germline V gene sequence: CDR1 KGHSH, CDR2 LQKENI.

This clone appeared once. The chain employs TRBV10-3 and TRBJ2-5; 11 bases match TRBD2. This CDR3 is built from 15 residues. Germline values: CDR1 ENHRY, CDR2 SYGVKD. With 6 bases clipped from V and 3 bases from J, the junction kept 6 bases outside the gene matches. As DNA, the CDR3 is TGTGCCATCAGGAATAGCGGGGGGGTAGAAGAGACCCAGTACTTC. Its translation: CAIRNSGGVEETQYF.

There are a few counts of this clone. Given a much more abundant clone one base away, this may be a read error. The rearrangement joins TRBV7-6 to TRBJ1-1; no reliable D call. This CDR3 has 13 amino acids. The germline V gene has CDR1 SGHVS and CDR2 FNYEAQ. V lost 1 base to trimming and J lost 1 base, with 4 bases between them. CDR3 sequence reads: CASSLGRNTEAFF. The CDR3 DNA sequence: TGTGCCAGCAGCTTAGGGAGGAACACTGAAGCTTTCTTT.

The chain uses TRBV6-5 and TRBJ2-3; D might be TRBD1 (6 bases). The CDR3 loop spans 15 amino acids. Deletions cut 6 bases from V and 2 bases from J, with 15 bases between. Looked up from germline, CDR1 is MNHEY and CDR2 is SVGAGI. This CDR3 reads CASSPTGSITDTQYF. The CDR3 nucleotides are TGTGCCAGCAGCCCGACAGGTAGTATCACAGATACGCAGTATTTT.

This chain joins TRBV7-2 and TRBJ2-1, with 10 bases that match TRBD2. The V gene end was trimmed by 1 base and the J gene end by 2 bases; junction bases not matched to a gene: 2. This CDR3 region has 16 residues. Germline values: CDR1 SGHTA, CDR2 FQGNSA. For the CDR3, the DNA is TGTGCCAGCAGCTTAGGTGGACTAGCGGCCTACAATGAGCAGTTCTTC. Its translation: CASSLGGLAAYNEQFF. Full variable domain (rest looked up from reference TRBV7-2 and TRBJ2-1): GAGVSQSPSNKVTEKGKDVELRCDPISGHTALYWYRQSLGQGLEFLIYFQGNSAPDKSGLPSDRFSAERTGGSVSTLTIQRTQQEDSAVYLCASSLGGLAAYNEQFFGPGTRLTVL.

The J gene is TRBJ1-5, the V gene TRBV4-3; no clear D gene. The CDR3 is 15 amino acids. The V gene's germline CDR1 is LGHNA and CDR2 YSLEER. Trimming stripped 0 bases from V and 7 bases from J, with 13 bases between. The CDR3 reads CASSQDSRGLQPQHF. CDR3 nucleotides: TGCGCCAGCAGCCAAGATTCACGGGGTCTCCAGCCCCAGCATTTT.

This chain connects TRBV5-1 to TRBJ1-4; D call uncertain. CDR3 length equals 14 residues. Between the trimmed V and J ends, which lost 4 bases and 3 bases, there was a span of 10 bases. From germline, CDR1 is SGHRS and CDR2 YFSETQ. The CDR3 reads CASSRGWANEKLFF. The CDR3, as DNA: TGCGCCAGCAGCAGAGGGTGGGCTAATGAAAAACTGTTTTTT.

The chain is built from TRBV11-2 and TRBJ2-1; D perhaps matches TRBD2 (5 bases). Per the germline V gene, CDR1 is SGHAT and CDR2 is FQNNGV. The CDR3 is made up of 17 amino acids. V shed 5 bases and J shed 0 bases, with 17 bases lying between them. CDR3 sequence (DNA): TGTGCCAGCAGCCGGCCGGCGGGTGCAAACTCCTACAATGAGCAGTTCTTC. It codes for CASSRPAGANSYNEQFF.

The rearrangement links TRBV18 to TRBJ1-3; D is unresolved. V was cut by 3 bases and J by 8 bases, with 11 bases left in between. The CDR3 length is 13 residues. CDR1 is KGHSH and CDR2 is LQKENI in the germline V gene. In DNA form, the CDR3 reads TGTGCCAGCTCACCGAGGGTCGTGGACACCATATATTTT. The encoded protein is CASSPRVVDTIYF.

The chain recombines TRBV5-6 with TRBJ2-6, with a weak D call TRBD2 (5 bases). The CDR3 has 16 amino acids. V lost 4 bases, J lost 0 bases, and 11 bases lay in between. Germline values: CDR1 SGHDT, CDR2 YYEEEE. The CDR3 here is CASSLGGGSGANVLTF. The CDR3, as DNA: TGTGCCAGCAGCCTTGGAGGAGGCTCTGGGGCCAACGTCCTGACTTTC.

In DNA form, the CDR3 reads TGTGCCAGCAGCCAAGAGGGATTGGGTAGTGAAAAACTGTTTTTT. This encodes CASSQEGLGSEKLFF. The V call is TRBV14, the J call TRBJ1-4; D not resolved. CDR1 SGHDN and CDR2 FVKESK come from the germline V gene. Trimming pared 0 bases from V and 7 bases from J, leaving 12 bases between. The CDR3 length is 15 residues.

The genes are TRBV19 and TRBJ1-5; 9 bases match TRBD1. The CDR3 extends over 14 amino acids. Germline V lookup: CDR1 LNHDA, CDR2 SQIVND (reference sequence). The trim removed 7 bases at V and 5 bases at J, leaving 6 bases unmatched. The CDR3 region is CASNGGQGDQPQHF. The CDR3 nucleotides are TGTGCCAGTAACGGGGGACAGGGTGATCAGCCCCAGCATTTT.

This CDR3 is CSVKGGGTNTGELFF. CDR3 bases: TGCAGCGTGAAGGGCGGGGGGACGAACACCGGGGAGCTGTTTTTT. The rearrangement uses TRBV29-1 and TRBJ2-2; TRBD2 matches 8 bases. Germline V lookup: CDR1 SQVTM, CDR2 ANQGSEA. With 6 bases clipped from V and 0 bases from J, the junction kept 6 bases outside the gene matches. This CDR3 spans 15 amino acids.

This sequence joins TRBV9 and TRBJ1-1, with TRBD1 identical over 9 bases. Germline V gives CDR1 SGDLS, CDR2 YYNGEE. J was trimmed by 2 bases and V by 4 bases; bases with no gene match: 6. This CDR3 is built from 15 residues. CDR3 coding DNA: TGTGCCAGCAGCACCCAGGGACAGGGAAACACTGAAGCTTTCTTT. Translation: CASSTQGQGNTEAFF.

For the CDR3, the DNA is TGTGCCTGGAGTCCCTCTCAGGGGGAGCTGTTTTTT. Its protein is CAWSPSQGELFF. The V call is TRBV30, the J call TRBJ2-2; D is unclear. V lost 2 bases and J lost 8, with 9 bases in between. Per germline, CDR1 GTSNPN and CDR2 SVGIG (reference sequence). This CDR3 is built from 12 residues.